This T cell receptor beta chain is drawn from a study of PD-L1 blockade in urothelial cancer. This table comes from immunoSEQ multiplex PCR, and its TCRdb copy is limited to in-frame clones, with some not included. The sample gives roughly 76,000 clones, around 93% of which show up once; around 0.94% is in the top ten. Noted time point: peripheral blood 6 weeks after treatment start. A single count supports this clone. Germline V gene sequence: CDR1 LNHDA, CDR2 SQIVND (reference sequence). The V end lost 5 bases, the J end lost 0 bases, and 11 bases lay between the germline ends. CDR3 length equals 15 residues.

The sequence was collected from a woman of 80 years or more with urothelial cancer. This sequence joins TRBV19 and TRBJ2-4; a weak D match, TRBD2 (5 bases). The input for sequencing was PBMCs, taken around atezolizumab (anti-PD-L1) treatment. CDR3 protein: CASSALGVAKNIQYF. The CDR3 region has the DNA TGTGCCAGTAGTGCCCTGGGAGTAGCCAAAAACATTCAGTACTTC.